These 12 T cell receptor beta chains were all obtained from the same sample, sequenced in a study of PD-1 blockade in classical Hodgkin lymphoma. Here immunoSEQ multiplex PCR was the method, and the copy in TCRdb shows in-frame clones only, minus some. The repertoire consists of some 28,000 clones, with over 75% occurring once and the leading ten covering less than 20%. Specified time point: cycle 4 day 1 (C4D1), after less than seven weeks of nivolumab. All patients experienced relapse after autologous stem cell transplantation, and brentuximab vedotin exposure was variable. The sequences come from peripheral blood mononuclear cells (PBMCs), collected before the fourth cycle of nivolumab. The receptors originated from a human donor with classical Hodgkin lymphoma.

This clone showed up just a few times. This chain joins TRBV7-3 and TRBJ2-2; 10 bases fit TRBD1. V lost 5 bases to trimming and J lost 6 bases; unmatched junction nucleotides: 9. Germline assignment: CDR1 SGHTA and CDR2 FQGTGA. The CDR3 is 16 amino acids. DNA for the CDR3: TGTGCCAGCAGCGATCGACAGGGGGCGAGGTCCGGGGAGCTGTTTTTT. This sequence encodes CASSDRQGARSGELFF. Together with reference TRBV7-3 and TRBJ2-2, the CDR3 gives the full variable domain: GAGVSQTPSNKVTEKGKYVELRCDPISGHTALYWYRQSLGQGPEFLIYFQGTGAADDSGLPNDRFFAVRPEGSVSTLKIQRTERGDSAVYLCASSDRQGARSGELFFGEGSRLTVL.

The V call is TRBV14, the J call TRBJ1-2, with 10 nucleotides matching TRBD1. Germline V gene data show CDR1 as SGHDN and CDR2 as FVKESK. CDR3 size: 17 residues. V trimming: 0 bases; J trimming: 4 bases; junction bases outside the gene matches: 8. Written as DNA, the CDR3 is TGTGCCAGCAGCCAAGAAAGCAGGACAGGGGGTATCTATGGCTACACCTTC. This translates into CASSQESRTGGIYGYTF.

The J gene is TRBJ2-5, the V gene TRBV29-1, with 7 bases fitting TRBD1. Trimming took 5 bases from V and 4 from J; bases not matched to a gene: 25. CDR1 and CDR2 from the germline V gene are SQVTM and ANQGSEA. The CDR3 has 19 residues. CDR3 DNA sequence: TGCAGCGTTCTCCCGACAGACAGGGTGGTGGCCGACGCGTCAGAGACCCAGTACTTC. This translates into CSVLPTDRVVADASETQYF.

The CDR3 spells CASSERRGGGTDTQYF. In DNA, the CDR3 is TGTGCCAGCAGTGAAAGGCGGGGGGGCGGCACAGATACGCAGTATTTT. V gene TRBV6-1 combines with J gene TRBJ2-3; the match to TRBD2 covers 9 bases. The CDR3 contains 16 residues. CDR1 and CDR2 (germline): MNHNS, SASEGT. Trimming cost V 2 bases and J 1 base; bases outside gene matches: 4.

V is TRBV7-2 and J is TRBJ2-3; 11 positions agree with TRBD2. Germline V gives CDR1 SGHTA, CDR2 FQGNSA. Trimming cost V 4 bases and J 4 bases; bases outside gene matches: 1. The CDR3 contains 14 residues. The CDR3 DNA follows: TGTGCCAGCAGCTATAGCGGGGGGGCAGATACGCAGTATTTT. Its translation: CASSYSGGADTQYF.

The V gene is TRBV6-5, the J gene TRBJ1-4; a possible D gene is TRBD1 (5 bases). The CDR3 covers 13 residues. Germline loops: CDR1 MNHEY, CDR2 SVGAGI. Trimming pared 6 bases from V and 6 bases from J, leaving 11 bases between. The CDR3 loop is CASRVGRHEKLFF. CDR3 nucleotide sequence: TGTGCCAGCAGGGTGGGGCGCCATGAAAAACTGTTTTTT.

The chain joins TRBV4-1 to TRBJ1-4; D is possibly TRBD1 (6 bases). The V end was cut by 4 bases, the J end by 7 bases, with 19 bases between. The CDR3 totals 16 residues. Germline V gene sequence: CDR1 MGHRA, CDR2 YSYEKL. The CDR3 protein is CASSPGGQILGEKLFF. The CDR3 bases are TGCGCCAGCAGCCCCGGGGGGCAGATTCTAGGTGAAAAACTGTTTTTT.

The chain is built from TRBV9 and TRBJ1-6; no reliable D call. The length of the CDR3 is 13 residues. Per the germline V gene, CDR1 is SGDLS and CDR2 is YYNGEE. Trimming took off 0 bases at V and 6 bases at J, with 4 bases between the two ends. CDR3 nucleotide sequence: TGTGCCAGCAGCGTAGCGTTTAATTCACCCCTCCACTTT. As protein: CASSVAFNSPLHF.

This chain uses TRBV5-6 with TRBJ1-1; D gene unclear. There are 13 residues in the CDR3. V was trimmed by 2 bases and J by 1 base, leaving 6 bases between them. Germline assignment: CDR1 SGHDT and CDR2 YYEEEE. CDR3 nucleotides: TGTGCCAGCAGCTTCGAGGGGAACACTGAAGCTTTCTTT. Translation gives CASSFEGNTEAFF.

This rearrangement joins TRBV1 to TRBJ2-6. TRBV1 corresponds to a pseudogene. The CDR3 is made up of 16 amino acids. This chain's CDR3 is CTSSQRPRAGANVLTF. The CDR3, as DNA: TGCACCAGCAGCCAGAGACCTCGAGCCGGGGCCAACGTCCTGACTTTC.

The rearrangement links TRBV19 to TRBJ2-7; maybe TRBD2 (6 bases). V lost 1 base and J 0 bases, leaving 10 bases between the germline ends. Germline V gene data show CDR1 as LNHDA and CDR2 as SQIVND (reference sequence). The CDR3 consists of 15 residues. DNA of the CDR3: TGTGCCAGTAGTATAGCTGGGGGGAGCTCCTACGAGCAGTACTTC. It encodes CASSIAGGSSYEQYF.

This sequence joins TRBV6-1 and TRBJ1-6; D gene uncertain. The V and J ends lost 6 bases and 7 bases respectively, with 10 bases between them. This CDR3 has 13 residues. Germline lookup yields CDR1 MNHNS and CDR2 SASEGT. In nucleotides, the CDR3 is TGTGCCAGCAGGGTTAATACGAATTCACCCCTCCACTTT. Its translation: CASRVNTNSPLHF.